The next 31 T cell receptor beta chains were all read from a single sample in a study of neurological immune-mediated disorders. Each CDR3 protein gets one entry after TCRdb re-called the 5' RACE reads with MiXCR. This table has over 25,000 distinct CDR3 sequences, 20% to 25% appearing once. The material sequenced was PBMCs. The receptors stem from a woman aged 55-75 years in good health.

This chain connects TRBV29-1 to TRBJ2-7, with a tentative D call TRBD1 (5 bases). CDR1 and CDR2 from the germline V gene are SQVTM and ANQGSEA. The CDR3 is 12 amino acids. V lost 4 bases, J lost 0 bases, and 7 bases lay in between. This CDR3 is CSVGQGSYEQYF. In nucleotides, the CDR3 is TGCAGCGTTGGTCAGGGCTCCTACGAGCAGTACTTC.

The table lists this clonotype with many counts. The V gene is TRBV12-3 or TRBV12-4, the J gene TRBJ1-3; D is unresolved. There are 15 residues in the CDR3. The germline V and J ends were trimmed by 5 bases and 1 base, with 12 bases remaining between them. CDR3 DNA: TGTGCCAGCAGTACCCGATTGGCGTCTGGAAACACCATATATTTT. Translated: CASSTRLASGNTIYF.

This clonotype was counted many times. The chain is built from TRBV7-2 and TRBJ2-1; 10 bases are shared with TRBD2. This CDR3 is built from 17 residues. J lost 3 bases, V lost 1 base, and 6 bases had no gene match. Looked up from germline, CDR1 is SGHTA and CDR2 is FQGNSA. This chain's CDR3 is CASSLVASGSIYNEQFF. CDR3 coding DNA: TGTGCCAGCAGCTTAGTAGCTAGCGGGAGCATCTACAATGAGCAGTTCTTC.

This clonotype was detected a few times. The chain couples TRBV28 to TRBJ2-7; D is unclear. Germline CDR1 and CDR2: MDHEN and SYDVKM. The CDR3 length is 12 residues. Trimming took 2 bases from V and 7 from J, leaving 9 bases between them. The CDR3 sequence is CASSLPPGEQYF. The DNA for the CDR3 is TGTGCCAGCAGTTTACCCCCCGGGGAGCAGTACTTC.

This clonotype has at least ten counts. The chain uses TRBV5-1 and TRBJ2-7, with D hard to call. CDR3 length: 11 residues. Germline V gene sequence: CDR1 SGHRS, CDR2 YFSETQ. V lost 2 bases to trimming and J lost 7 bases, with 7 bases between them. The DNA for the CDR3 is TGCGCCAGCAGCTTTGTTGGGGAGCAGTACTTC. Its protein product is CASSFVGEQYF.

This clonotype was observed at least ten times. The chain joins TRBV7-2 to TRBJ2-7, with D perhaps assigned TRBD1 or TRBD2 (5 bases each). Deletions cut 4 bases from V and 7 bases from J, with 11 bases between. Germline CDR1 SGHTA, CDR2 FQGNSA. The CDR3 has 12 amino acids. The CDR3 DNA sequence: TGTGCCAGCAGCTCGGGACGGTGGGAGCAGTACTTC. This codes for CASSSGRWEQYF. The full variable domain, its missing parts supplied by reference TRBV7-2 and TRBJ2-7, is GAGVSQSPSNKVTEKGKDVELRCDPISGHTALYWYRQSLGQGLEFLIYFQGNSAPDKSGLPSDRFSAERTGGSVSTLTIQRTQQEDSAVYLCASSSGRWEQYFGPGTRLTVT.

This clonotype has ten or more counts. The genes are TRBV29-1 and TRBJ2-1; 9 bases are a match to TRBD1. CDR1 SQVTM and CDR2 ANQGSEA come from the germline V gene. Trimming at V came to 3 bases and at J to 4 bases, leaving 4 bases not matched to a gene. This CDR3 region has 14 residues. This chain's CDR3 is CSVDRTGVYNEQFF. CDR3 nucleotides: TGCAGCGTTGACAGGACAGGGGTTTACAATGAGCAGTTCTTC.

This clonotype was counted ten times or more. The rearrangement joins TRBV20-1 to TRBJ2-1; perhaps D is TRBD1 or TRBD2 (6 bases each). Trimming shortened V by 2 bases and J by 5 bases, and 19 bases separated the two germline ends. This CDR3 is built from 16 residues. CDR1 is DFQATT, CDR2 SNEGSKA, per germline (reference sequence). Here the CDR3 reads CSARQLRGRLDNEQFF. CDR3 sequence (DNA): TGCAGTGCTAGACAGCTTCGGGGGCGGCTAGACAATGAGCAGTTCTTC.

This clonotype was recorded at least ten times. This chain joins TRBV9 and TRBJ1-4; 9 bases fit TRBD1. Per the germline V gene, CDR1 is SGDLS and CDR2 is YYNGEE. The CDR3 spans 16 residues. V gave up 5 bases and J gave up 0 bases; unmatched junction bases: 5. The DNA for the CDR3 is TGTGCCAGCAGGGACAGGGGAGCGTCAACTAATGAAAAACTGTTTTTT. Its protein is CASRDRGASTNEKLFF.

The rearrangement links TRBV28 to TRBJ1-2; the match to TRBD1 covers 7 bases. The CDR3 sequence is 14 residues long. CDR1 MDHEN and CDR2 SYDVKM come from the germline V gene. Trimming cost V 3 bases and J 10 bases; bases outside gene matches: 11. The CDR3 spells CASSFCLGQALYTF. CDR3 DNA sequence: TGTGCCAGCAGTTTCTGTTTAGGACAGGCTCTCTACACCTTC.

This clonotype was recorded once. An end of the junction does not agree with germline; a read error may underlie this. The chain links TRBV2 to TRBJ2-1; tentative D call: TRBD1 (6 bases). CDR3 length equals 11 residues. Germline V gives CDR1 SNHLY, CDR2 FYNNEI. In DNA form, the CDR3 reads TGTGCCAGCAGTAGATCGGACAAGGGGGTCTTC. Protein sequence: CASSRSDKGVF.

At least ten counts were recorded for this clonotype. V and J are TRBV20-1 and TRBJ2-2; D might be TRBD2 (6 bases). Germline values: CDR1 DFQATT, CDR2 SNEGSKA (reference sequence). This CDR3 contains 14 residues. V was pared by 1 base and J by 6 bases, with 12 bases between. The DNA for the CDR3 is TGCAGTGCTAGAGCGCCCAGCGGGCCCGGGGAGCTGTTTTTT. It specifies CSARAPSGPGELFF.

This clonotype has a count of ten or more. The chain recombines TRBV10-3 with TRBJ1-2, with TRBD1 identical over 8 bases. CDR1 and CDR2 (germline): ENHRY, SYGVKD. This CDR3 is built from 13 residues. V lost 5 bases and J lost 8; bases outside the gene matches: 7. This CDR3 is CAISPTGDRGYTF. The CDR3 DNA follows: TGTGCCATCAGTCCGACAGGGGACAGGGGCTACACCTTC.

The sample holds many counts of this clonotype. V and J are TRBV5-1 and TRBJ1-1; 8 bases are a match to TRBD1. This CDR3 region has 13 residues. J gave up 8 bases and V 0 bases, and 3 bases lay outside the gene matches. Germline-derived CDR1 and CDR2 are SGHRS and YFSETQ. The CDR3 reads CASSLGRDREAFF. CDR3 DNA: TGCGCCAGCAGCTTGGGGAGGGACAGGGAAGCTTTCTTT.

This clonotype was recorded at least ten times. This chain joins TRBV4-2 and TRBJ2-3; D remains unclear. Germline V gene data show CDR1 as LGHNA and CDR2 as YNFKEQ. This CDR3 contains 13 residues. Trimming cost V 4 bases and J 4 bases, with 9 bases left between them. This chain's CDR3 is CASSPYFADTQYF. CDR3 bases: TGTGCCAGCAGCCCGTATTTCGCAGATACGCAGTATTTT.

This clonotype has at least ten counts. The rearrangement uses TRBV5-1 and TRBJ2-2; 12 bases align to TRBD2. V gave up 5 bases and J gave up 3 bases; unmatched junction bases: 5. The CDR3 is 16 residues long. Germline V gene lookup returns CDR1 SGHRS and CDR2 YFSETQ. The CDR3 DNA reads TGCGCCAGCAGTTCCAGACTAGCGGGAGACACCGGGGAGCTGTTTTTT. Translated, it gives CASSSRLAGDTGELFF.

The V call is TRBV7-6, the J call TRBJ2-1; 7 bases agree with TRBD2. With 7 bases clipped from V and 1 base from J, the junction kept 10 bases outside the gene matches. CDR1 is SGHVS and CDR2 is FNYEAQ in the germline V gene. CDR3 length: 16 amino acids. CDR3 bases: TGTGCCAGCACCCACCGGGGGGAAAGGTCCTACAATGAGCAGTTCTTC. Translating it yields CASTHRGERSYNEQFF.

This clonotype has a count of ten or more. This sequence joins TRBV29-1 and TRBJ2-5, with D possibly TRBD2 on 5 matching bases. The CDR3 length is 12 residues. From germline, CDR1 is SQVTM and CDR2 ANQGSEA. V lost 3 bases to trimming and J lost 5 bases, with 10 bases between them. CDR3 loop: CSVEEELETQYF. The CDR3, as DNA: TGCAGCGTTGAGGAGGAATTGGAGACCCAGTACTTC.

This clonotype occurred many times. The chain carries TRBV29-1 and TRBJ2-4; D not certain. Germline V lookup: CDR1 SQVTM, CDR2 ANQGSEA. The CDR3 is made up of 13 amino acids. V was pared by 4 bases and J by 5 bases, with 12 bases between. CDR3 in DNA: TGCAGCGTTGGTAGGGTTGGGGAAAACATTCAGTACTTC. Translation gives CSVGRVGENIQYF.

This clonotype is a singleton in its sample. It may be a read error: a sequence one base away is much more abundant. The rearrangement links TRBV6-2 or TRBV6-3 to TRBJ2-2, with D possibly TRBD2 on 6 matching bases. The CDR3 spans 16 residues. V was clipped by 4 bases and J by 2 bases, with 14 bases between them. Germline V gives CDR1 MNHEY, CDR2 SVGEGT. CDR3 in amino acids: CASSSRGVANTGELFF. CDR3 DNA sequence: TGTGCCAGCAGTTCTCGCGGGGTGGCAAACACCGGGGAGCTGTTTTTT.

At least ten counts were recorded for this clonotype. The chain is built from TRBV12-3 or TRBV12-4 and TRBJ2-5; 8 positions agree with TRBD1. This CDR3 spans 12 amino acids. J lost 7 bases, V lost 6 bases, and 4 bases had no gene match. CDR3 coding DNA: TGTGCCAGCAGGACAGGGGCTGGGACCCAGTACTTC. Translating gives CASRTGAGTQYF.

This clonotype was counted many times. CDR3: CASSSWGQETQYF. The CDR3 nucleotides are TGTGCCAGCAGTTCTTGGGGCCAAGAGACCCAGTACTTC. The genes are TRBV28 and TRBJ2-5; D unclear. With 4 bases removed from V and 1 base from J, the gap between germline ends came to 7 bases. The CDR3 consists of 13 residues. Germline CDR1 MDHEN, CDR2 SYDVKM.

V and J are TRBV27 and TRBJ2-7, with D maybe TRBD2 (5 bases). The CDR3 runs to 15 residues. The V end was cut by 7 bases, the J end by 3 bases, with 19 bases between. Germline loops: CDR1 MNHEY, CDR2 SMNVEV (reference sequence). The CDR3 nucleotides are TGTGCCAGCACGTATAAAACGGGATTAGTCTACGAGCAGTACTTC. This encodes CASTYKTGLVYEQYF.

This clonotype came up many times. The gene calls are TRBV14 and TRBJ2-1, with a weak D call TRBD2 (6 bases). V lost 6 bases and J 11 bases, leaving 20 bases between the germline ends. CDR3 size: 14 residues. Germline CDR1 is SGHDN and CDR2 is FVKESK. CDR3 nucleotide sequence: TGTGCCAGCAGTACCCATAGCGGCACCGGAAAGCAGTTCTTC. Its protein product is CASSTHSGTGKQFF.

This clonotype was detected ten times or more. A much larger clone sits a single nucleotide away, making a read error possible. The chain employs TRBV7-8 and TRBJ1-1; D gene unclear. Germline V gene sequence: CDR1 SGHVS, CDR2 FQNEAQ. Trimming removed 1 base from V and 4 bases from J, with 10 bases in between. There are 14 residues in the CDR3. CDR3 residues: CASSLELVGTEAFF. As DNA, the CDR3 is TGTGCCAGCAGCTTAGAGTTGGTGGGCACTGAAGCTTTCTTT.

The chain combines TRBV28 with TRBJ1-5; D is unclear. V was pared by 0 bases and J by 2 bases, with 8 bases between. Germline assignment: CDR1 MDHEN and CDR2 SYDVKM. This CDR3 has 15 residues. The CDR3 nucleotides are TGTGCCAGCAGTTTATGGCAGGATGGCAATCAGCCCCAGCATTTT. Protein: CASSLWQDGNQPQHF.

There are many counts of this clonotype. V usage is TRBV5-1 and J usage is TRBJ2-7; D is perhaps TRBD2 (5 bases). Germline CDR1 reads SGHRS; CDR2 reads YFSETQ. The CDR3 totals 12 residues. Trimming shortened V by 7 bases and J by 3 bases, and 11 bases separated the two germline ends. CDR3 loop: CASSVDFYEQYF. CDR3 nucleotide sequence: TGCGCCAGCTCAGTGGACTTCTACGAGCAGTACTTC.

J is TRBJ2-2 and V is TRBV29-1; 9 bases match TRBD2. CDR1 and CDR2 from the germline V gene are SQVTM and ANQGSEA. This CDR3 region has 15 residues. V was pared by 3 bases and J by 1 base, with 3 bases of the junction left unmatched. DNA of the CDR3: TGCAGCGTTGAGCTAGCGGGAATGAACACCGGGGAGCTGTTTTTT. Its protein product is CSVELAGMNTGELFF.

This clonotype was seen ten or more times. In DNA, the CDR3 is TGTGCCAGCAGCTTGACCAGGGTGTATGGCTACACCTTC. Protein sequence: CASSLTRVYGYTF. This rearrangement joins TRBV7-2 to TRBJ1-2; TRBD1 is a possible D gene (5 bases). V was pared by 3 bases and J by 5 bases, with 10 bases between. This CDR3 is 13 amino acids long. Germline V gene lookup returns CDR1 SGHTA and CDR2 FQGNSA. The complete variable domain, with remaining parts taken from reference TRBV7-2 and TRBJ1-2, reads GAGVSQSPSNKVTEKGKDVELRCDPISGHTALYWYRQSLGQGLEFLIYFQGNSAPDKSGLPSDRFSAERTGGSVSTLTIQRTQQEDSAVYLCASSLTRVYGYTFGSGTRLTVV.

About this clonotype itself: The junction shows a germline mismatch at one end, possibly a read error. The V call is TRBV7-2, the J call TRBJ1-1; D gene unclear. Germline V gene lookup returns CDR1 SGHTA and CDR2 FQGNSA. The CDR3 is 11 residues long. This CDR3 is CTSRIIGEAFF. As DNA, the CDR3 is TGTACCAGCAGAATTATCGGTGAAGCATTCTTT. Based on the CDR3 plus reference TRBV7-2 and TRBJ1-1, the full variable domain is GAGVSQSPSNKVTEKGKDVELRCDPISGHTALYWYRQSLGQGLEFLIYFQGNSAPDKSGLPSDRFSAERTGGSVSTLTIQRTQQEDSAVYLCTSRIIGEAFFGQGTRLTVV.

The chain uses TRBV12-3 or TRBV12-4 and TRBJ2-7, with D perhaps matching TRBD1 or TRBD2 (5 bases each). V was pared by 7 bases and J by 4 bases, with 17 bases between. CDR3 length: 14 residues. The CDR3 loop is CASTLTGTEYEQYF. For the CDR3, the DNA is TGTGCCAGCACTCTGACCGGGACCGAGTACGAGCAGTACTTC.